Listed below are T cell receptor beta chains from one sample, sequenced in a study of T cell responses to AZD1222 COVID-19 vaccine. Sequenced by immunoSEQ multiplex PCR; TCRdb stores in-frame clones only, minus some. The sample has 130,000 to 150,000 clones, about nine tenths seen once. The material sequenced was peripheral blood, taken on day 0 of AZD1222 vaccination. The receptors originated from an adult in good health. CDR3s include the opening cysteine and the closing phenylalanine or tryptophan. Each record gives: D gene, V gene, J gene, CDR3 DNA, CDR3 protein. The D gene is left open where the match is weak.

d_gene: TRBD2
v_gene: TRBV19
j_gene: TRBJ2-2
CDR3nt: TGTGCCAGCCGAGGGTTTGAAACGGGGGGGCGGACCGGGGAGCTGTTTTTT
CDR3aa: CASRGFETGGRTGELFF

d_gene: .
v_gene: TRBV30
j_gene: TRBJ1-1
CDR3nt: TGTGCCTGGAAGGGGCAGGGACTGAACACTGAAGCTTTCTTT
CDR3aa: CAWKGQGLNTEAFF

d_gene: TRBD1
v_gene: TRBV9
j_gene: TRBJ1-5
CDR3nt: TGTGGTAGGAGGGGGCGTAATCAGCCCCAGCATTTT
CDR3aa: CGRRGRNQPQHF

d_gene: .
v_gene: TRBV6-1
j_gene: TRBJ1-2
CDR3nt: TGTGCCAGCAGTGAAGCGCTTCCGGGGAGGCAGTATGGCTACACCTTC
CDR3aa: CASSEALPGRQYGYTF

d_gene: TRBD2
v_gene: TRBV10-3
j_gene: TRBJ2-3
CDR3nt: TGTGCCATCAGCTTGACTAGCGGGAGTTCTGATACGCAGTATTTT
CDR3aa: CAISLTSGSSDTQYF

d_gene: .
v_gene: TRBV29-1
j_gene: TRBJ1-1
CDR3nt: TGCAGCGCTCCTAATGGACAGATAAACACTGAAGCTTTCTTT
CDR3aa: CSAPNGQINTEAFF

d_gene: TRBD1
v_gene: TRBV6-4
j_gene: TRBJ2-3
CDR3nt: TGTGCCAGCAGTGCAACAGGGGGCGGGGGCACAGATACGCAGTATTTT
CDR3aa: CASSATGGGGTDTQYF

d_gene: TRBD2
v_gene: TRBV19
j_gene: TRBJ2-7
CDR3nt: TGTGCCAGTAGTCCGCCGGGACTACTAACCTACGAGCAGTACTTC
CDR3aa: CASSPPGLLTYEQYF

d_gene: TRBD1
v_gene: TRBV5-1
j_gene: TRBJ1-4
CDR3nt: TGCGCCAGCAGCTTGGCCAACCCAGGGGGCTTCACTGAAAAACTGTTTTTT
CDR3aa: CASSLANPGGFTEKLFF

d_gene: .
v_gene: TRBV21-1
j_gene: TRBJ1-3
CDR3nt: TGTGCCAGCAGCACCAGCGGCACCCCCGTTCAGTCTGGAAACACCATATATTTT
CDR3aa: CASSTSGTPVQSGNTIYF

d_gene: .
v_gene: TRBV5-4
j_gene: TRBJ2-1
CDR3nt: TGTGCCAGCAGCTTGGGGCTCGGGCGGGGAGCCTACAATGAGCAGTTCTTC
CDR3aa: CASSLGLGRGAYNEQFF

d_gene: .
v_gene: TRBV11-3
j_gene: TRBJ2-7
CDR3nt: TGTGCCAGCAGCTTTCCCGGGGTCGGCGAGCAGTACTTC
CDR3aa: CASSFPGVGEQYF

d_gene: .
v_gene: TRBV29-1
j_gene: TRBJ2-5
CDR3nt: TGCAGCGACCGGGGTAGCGAAGAGACCCAGTACTTC
CDR3aa: CSDRGSEETQYF

d_gene: .
v_gene: TRBV19
j_gene: TRBJ1-4
CDR3nt: TGTGCCAGTAGTATGGGGGCTCCTGATGAAAAACTGTTTTTT
CDR3aa: CASSMGAPDEKLFF

d_gene: .
v_gene: TRBV10-3
j_gene: TRBJ1-2
CDR3nt: TGTGCCATCAGTGAGGGGCCGAGGACCTATGGCTACACCTTC
CDR3aa: CAISEGPRTYGYTF

d_gene: .
v_gene: TRBV30
j_gene: TRBJ1-5
CDR3nt: TGTGCCTGGGAGCAGGGTTTGGGTCAGCCCCAGCATTTT
CDR3aa: CAWEQGLGQPQHF

d_gene: TRBD2
v_gene: TRBV6-5
j_gene: TRBJ2-1
CDR3nt: TGTGCCAGCAGGGTTAGCGGGGGAGTTTACAATGAGCAGTTCTTC
CDR3aa: CASRVSGGVYNEQFF

d_gene: .
v_gene: TRBV30
j_gene: TRBJ1-2
CDR3nt: TGTGCCTGGAAGGGCCTCGGGTTATATGGCTACACCTTC
CDR3aa: CAWKGLGLYGYTF